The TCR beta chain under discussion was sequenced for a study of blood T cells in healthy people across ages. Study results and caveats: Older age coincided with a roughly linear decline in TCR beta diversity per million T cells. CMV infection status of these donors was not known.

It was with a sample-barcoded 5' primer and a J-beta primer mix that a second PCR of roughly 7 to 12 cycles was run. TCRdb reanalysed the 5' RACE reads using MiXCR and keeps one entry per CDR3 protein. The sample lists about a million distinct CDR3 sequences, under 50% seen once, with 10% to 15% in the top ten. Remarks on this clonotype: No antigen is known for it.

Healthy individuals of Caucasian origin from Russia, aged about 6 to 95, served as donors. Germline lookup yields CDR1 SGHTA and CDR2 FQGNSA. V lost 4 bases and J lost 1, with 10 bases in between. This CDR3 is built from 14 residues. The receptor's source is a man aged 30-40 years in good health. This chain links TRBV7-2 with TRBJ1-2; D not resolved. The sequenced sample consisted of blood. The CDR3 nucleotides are TGTGCCAGCAGCTCCGGCGGGGTTAACTATGGCTACACCTTC. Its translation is CASSSGGVNYGYTF.